The rows below give T cell receptor beta chains drawn from one sample of a study of T-cell reconstitution after alpha-beta-depleted transplantation in children. A single record per CDR3 protein comes from TCRdb applying MiXCR to the PCR reads. This sample has a few hundred thousand distinct CDR3 sequences, with 10% to 15% found just once. Sequences were derived from PBMCs, mostly from graft donor cells, sampled 360 days after TCRalphabeta/CD19-depleted stem cell transplant. The source is a male patient younger than 18 who had a stem cell transplant for acute myeloid leukemia, so the T cells may come from the graft donor. CDR3s include the opening cysteine and the closing phenylalanine or tryptophan. The D gene is left open where the match is weak. Clone size is not always given. Where it is, it says once, few, many or a class for expanded clones.

d_gene,v_gene,j_gene,abundance,CDR3nt,CDR3aa
.,TRBV5-1,TRBJ1-2,.,TGCGCCAGCAGCCCCGAACCAACCTATGGCTACACCTTC,CASSPEPTYGYTF
.,TRBV21-1,TRBJ2-7,few,TGTGCCAGCAGCAAAAGCGGGCGGGAGGGCCGCTACGAGCAGTACTTC,CASSKSGREGRYEQYF
TRBD2,TRBV27,TRBJ2-1,.,TGTGCCAGCAGTCACAGACTAGCGATGAGCGGGAGTGAGCAGTTCTTC,CASSHRLAMSGSEQFF
TRBD1,TRBV19,TRBJ1-2,few,TGTGCCAGTAGACCTAGGACAGGGGGAAGCTATGGCTACACCTTC,CASRPRTGGSYGYTF
TRBD2,TRBV12-3/TRBV12-4,TRBJ2-1,.,TGTGCCAGCAGTTTCGGACTAGTCCCAAATGAGCAGTTCTTC,CASSFGLVPNEQFF
.,TRBV28,TRBJ1-6,.,TGTGCCAGCAGGGAGAACAGGGAAAATTCACCCCTCCACTTT,CASRENRENSPLHF
.,TRBV28,TRBJ2-7,.,TGTGCCAGCAGCCAAACCATCTACGAGCAGTACTTC,CASSQTIYEQYF
.,TRBV20-1,TRBJ2-2,few,TGCAGTGCTAGAGATATGGCGTGGAGGACCACCGGGGAGCTGTTTTTT,CSARDMAWRTTGELFF
TRBD1,TRBV7-9,TRBJ1-5,.,TGTGCCAGCAGCATCGACCCAGGGGGCTCCAATCAGCCCCAGCATTTT,CASSIDPGGSNQPQHF
TRBD2,TRBV18,TRBJ2-5,.,TGTGCCAGCTCACAACTAGCGGGAGCTGAGACCCAGTACTTC,CASSQLAGAETQYF
.,TRBV6-5,TRBJ1-1,many,TGTGCCAGCAGTTCCCAAGGAGGGCAGGGAACTGAAGCTTTCTTT,CASSSQGGQGTEAFF
TRBD2,TRBV11-2,TRBJ2-7,.,TGTGCCAGCAGCTTAGGGTTTCCGGGACTAGCGGGAGTATTAGGGCTGGGCGAGCAGTACTTC,CASSLGFPGLAGVLGLGEQYF
TRBD2,TRBV23-1,TRBJ2-1,few,TGCGCCAGCAGTCAATCTCGGACTAGCGGGGTAAGAAGCTCCTACAATGAGCAGTTCTTC,CASSQSRTSGVRSSYNEQFF
TRBD2,TRBV27,TRBJ2-3,.,TGTGCCAGCAGTCCGCCGGGTAGCGGGAGGCGGGACACAGATACGCAGTATTTT,CASSPPGSGRRDTDTQYF
TRBD2,TRBV20-1,TRBJ2-7,.,TGCAGTGCCGGGCGGACGGGCGGGAGAAGCGCCTACGAGCAGTACTTC,CSAGRTGGRSAYEQYF
.,TRBV6-5,TRBJ2-7,many,TGTGCCAGCAGTTACGCACAGGGACCGATACTCGAGCAGTACTTC,CASSYAQGPILEQYF
TRBD2,TRBV11-2,TRBJ2-2,few,TGTGCCAGCAGCCCAGGCGTAACTAGCGGGAGTATCTACACCGGGGAGCTGTTTTTT,CASSPGVTSGSIYTGELFF
.,TRBV28,TRBJ2-7,.,TGTGCCAGCAGTTTTGGGGGCGCAGGGTTCTACGAGCAGTACTTC,CASSFGGAGFYEQYF
TRBD2,TRBV7-2,TRBJ2-7,.,TGTGCCAGCAGCTTAACCCCCGGGACTACCTACGAGCAGTACTTC,CASSLTPGTTYEQYF
.,TRBV29-1,TRBJ2-5,few,TGCAGCGTTGAAGGGACAGGGAGGGGGGAGACCCAGTACTTC,CSVEGTGRGETQYF
TRBD2,TRBV24-1,TRBJ2-3,.,TGTGCCACCAGTGACCCCGCGGCGGGAGTTACAGATACGCAGTATTTT,CATSDPAAGVTDTQYF
.,TRBV20-1,TRBJ1-5,few,TGCAGTGCTAGAGTATTGGGGCAGCCCCAGCATTTT,CSARVLGQPQHF
.,TRBV29-1,TRBJ2-1,few,TGCAGCGCCATGGACACGACTTACAATGAGCAGTTCTTC,CSAMDTTYNEQFF
TRBD2,TRBV12-3/TRBV12-4,TRBJ2-1,.,TGTGCCAGCAGTTATGCGGGAGGACGTGAGCAGTTCTTC,CASSYAGGREQFF
.,TRBV4-3,TRBJ2-1,.,TGCGCCAGCAACAGAGACCACCTAAGCTCCTACAATGAGCAGTTCTTC,CASNRDHLSSYNEQFF
.,TRBV6-2/TRBV6-3,TRBJ2-7,.,TGTGCCAGCAGTTACGGACCCCCCAGGGGGGGCTACGAGCAGTACTTC,CASSYGPPRGGYEQYF
TRBD2,TRBV29-1,TRBJ2-7,few,TGCAGCGTTGAAACGGGAGGCGGGTACGAGCAGTACTTC,CSVETGGGYEQYF
TRBD1,TRBV7-9,TRBJ2-5,few,TGTGCCAGCAGCTCGACCCGGGACAGGGTCAGGAAGGAGACCCAGTACTTC,CASSSTRDRVRKETQYF
TRBD2,TRBV10-3,TRBJ2-7,many,TGTGCCATCAGTCAGAGGACTAGCGGGAGTCGTTACGAGCAGTACTTC,CAISQRTSGSRYEQYF
.,TRBV10-3,TRBJ2-7,many,TGTGCCATCAGTGCCGGCCTATCCTACGAGCAGTACTTC,CAISAGLSYEQYF
.,TRBV7-2,TRBJ2-7,.,TGTGCCAGCAGCACCGGGACGAAGAACGAGCAGTACTTC,CASSTGTKNEQYF
.,TRBV7-9,TRBJ2-2,many,TGTGCCAGCAGCCTACAGGGTACCACCGGGGAGCTGTTTTTT,CASSLQGTTGELFF
.,TRBV7-6,TRBJ2-7,.,TGTGCCAGCAGCTACGACCGTGCTAAGGGCGCCTACGAGCAGTACTTC,CASSYDRAKGAYEQYF
.,TRBV7-2,TRBJ2-7,few,TGTGCCAGCAGCTTAGTGATTGGCAGGTCCTACGAGCAGTACTTC,CASSLVIGRSYEQYF
.,TRBV5-1,TRBJ2-7,.,TGCGCCAGCAGCTCTAGGGAGACCTACGAGCAGTACTTC,CASSSRETYEQYF
.,TRBV19,TRBJ2-7,.,TGTGCCAGTAGTACGACCGGGACGGCACGCGAGCAGTACTTC,CASSTTGTAREQYF
.,TRBV10-3,TRBJ1-5,few,TGTGCCATCAACCCCCGGGACCGGGGAATGCATCAGCCCCAGCATTTT,CAINPRDRGMHQPQHF
TRBD1,TRBV20-1,TRBJ1-5,few,TGCAGTGCTAGACTTCTGGACAGGGGGCTCGTAGGGCCCCAGCATTTT,CSARLLDRGLVGPQHF
TRBD2,TRBV30,TRBJ2-7,.,TGTGCCTGGAGTGTTAAGCTTTGGGGCAGCCCGGGAGGGCAGTACTTC,CAWSVKLWGSPGGQYF
TRBD2,TRBV7-3,TRBJ2-2,few,TGTGCCAGCAGCTTAACGGTAGCGGGAGTTCCCGGGGAGCTGTTTTTT,CASSLTVAGVPGELFF
.,TRBV6-5,TRBJ1-1,few,TGTGCCAGCAACAGCGGGGGGGACACTGAAGCTTTCTTT,CASNSGGDTEAFF
.,TRBV4-3,TRBJ2-2,many,TGCGCCAGCAGCCAAGGGCGTGGGGGGACCGGGGAGCTGTTTTTT,CASSQGRGGTGELFF
TRBD2,TRBV2,TRBJ2-1,many,TGTGCCAGCAGCGCGAGCGGGGCAAGCTCCTACAATGAGCAGTTCTTC,CASSASGASSYNEQFF
TRBD2,TRBV29-1,TRBJ2-5,many,TGCAGCTTACGACTAGCGGGAGAGACCCAGTACTTC,CSLRLAGETQYF
.,TRBV10-3,TRBJ2-2,many,TGTGCCATCAGCCCCTCCGGGACATTCACCGGGGAGCTGTTTTTT,CAISPSGTFTGELFF